This record looks at one T cell receptor (beta chain) sequence and its context. Its specificity is unknown. These data belong to a study of cytomegalovirus exposure and HLA in healthy donors. Study-level findings and limits: The listing of 150 to 200 TCR beta chains classed them as cytomegalovirus-associated. Other equally common chains were less clonally expanded than HLA-associated TCR beta chains, a later analysis showed. In a later analysis, HLA-C alleles had the fewest associated TCRs, DRB1 alleles the most.

The study ran its PCR with 60 Vbeta and 13 Jbeta primers. Libraries were prepared by immunoSEQ multiplex PCR; TCRdb keeps only in-frame clonotypes and omits some of them. Across about 170,000 clones, the top ten clones capture around 1.2% of the sample. The CDR3 is 14 residues long. V was clipped by 2 bases and J by 5 bases; unmatched bases: 7. From germline, CDR1 is SQVTM and CDR2 ANQGSEA. This clonotype was sampled from a woman aged 55-69 years in good health and CMV-seronegative. The chain recombines TRBV29-1 with TRBJ2-7; 9 bases align to TRBD2. Sample: PBMCs. CDR3 region: CSVEMREGPHEQYF. The CDR3 DNA follows: TGCAGCGTTGAAATGCGGGAGGGCCCTCACGAGCAGTACTTC.